The 20 T cell receptor beta chains listed next were all sequenced from one sample in a study of cytomegalovirus exposure and HLA in healthy donors. Amplification used 60 Vbeta primers and 13 Jbeta primers. Clones were read by immunoSEQ multiplex PCR, and TCRdb kept only the in-frame ones, dropping some. Recorded for this sample: more than 140,000 clones. Source material: PBMCs. The receptor source for this set is a woman aged 18-29 years in good health and CMV-seronegative.

The gene calls are TRBV6-1 and TRBJ2-4, with TRBD1 identical over 9 bases. The CDR3 is made up of 13 amino acids. With 10 bases clipped from V and 0 bases from J, the junction kept 1 base outside the gene matches. CDR1 and CDR2 from the germline V gene are MNHNS and SASEGT. The CDR3 region is CAIQGAAKNIQYF. The CDR3 nucleotides are TGTGCCATACAGGGGGCAGCCAAAAACATTCAGTACTTC.

The rearrangement links TRBV6-6 to TRBJ1-2; 10 nucleotides line up with TRBD1. This CDR3 is built from 16 residues. From germline, CDR1 is MNHNY and CDR2 SVGAGI (reference sequence). After removal of 0 bases from V and 3 bases from J, the junction contained 4 bases not matched to a gene. The CDR3 loop reads CASSYSNGQGDYGYTF. CDR3 in DNA: TGTGCCAGCAGTTACTCCAACGGACAGGGGGACTATGGCTACACCTTC.

V gene TRBV27 combines with J gene TRBJ2-2; D is possibly TRBD2 (6 bases). Germline CDR1 MNHEY, CDR2 SMNVEV (reference sequence). Trimming took off 1 base at V and 0 bases at J, with 18 bases between the two ends. CDR3 length: 19 amino acids. The chain's CDR3 is CASSLFSGVGSPNTGELFF. In DNA form, the CDR3 reads TGTGCCAGCAGTTTATTTTCGGGAGTCGGGTCCCCGAACACCGGGGAGCTGTTTTTT.

This chain uses TRBV6-1 with TRBJ1-3; D ambiguous. Germline V CDR1 and CDR2: MNHNS, SASEGT. The CDR3 runs to 14 residues. Trimming cost V 4 bases and J 0 bases, with 7 bases left between them. The CDR3 DNA reads as TGTGCCAGCAGTGTACAGATCTCTGGAAACACCATATATTTT. Protein product: CASSVQISGNTIYF.

The chain uses TRBV29-1 and TRBJ2-3; TRBD1 is a possible D gene (5 bases). V gave up 4 bases and J gave up 4 bases, with 9 bases separating them. The germline gives CDR1 SQVTM, CDR2 ANQGSEA. The CDR3 sequence is 12 residues long. CDR3 in amino acids: CSVVTGPDTQYF. DNA for the CDR3: TGCAGCGTTGTTACAGGCCCAGATACGCAGTATTTT.

The genes are TRBV4-2 and TRBJ2-7, with a possible D match to TRBD2 (6 bases). This CDR3 comprises 16 residues. V was cut by 2 bases and J by 1 base, with 15 bases left in between. In germline, CDR1 is LGHNA, CDR2 YNFKEQ. The DNA for the CDR3 is TGTGCCAGCAGCCAATCCCCAGCGGAGGGGTCCTACGAGCAGTACTTC. Translation gives CASSQSPAEGSYEQYF.

The chain carries TRBV10-1 and TRBJ1-2, with no clear D. Germline CDR1 is WNHNN and CDR2 is SYGVQD (reference sequence). The CDR3 extends over 14 amino acids. The V end lost 7 bases, the J end lost 7 bases, and 19 bases lay between the germline ends. Here the CDR3 reads CASTPTSSQFGYTF. DNA of the CDR3: TGCGCCAGCACCCCGACATCATCACAATTTGGCTACACCTTC.

The gene calls are TRBV10-3 and TRBJ1-2, with D tentatively TRBD1 (5 bases). The germline V and J ends were trimmed by 5 bases and 6 bases, with 10 bases remaining between them. This CDR3 contains 12 residues. Germline assignment: CDR1 ENHRY and CDR2 SYGVKD. CDR3 protein: CAISPGLNGYTF. The DNA of the CDR3 is TGTGCCATCAGTCCAGGGTTGAATGGCTACACCTTC.

The rearrangement joins TRBV7-3 to TRBJ2-3; 7 bases map to TRBD1. The CDR3 runs 15 residues. Unmatched junction bases numbered 5, after V lost 5 bases and J lost 0 bases. Germline-derived CDR1 and CDR2 are SGHTA and FQGTGA. CDR3 sequence reads: CASSRQGASTDTQYF. For the CDR3, the DNA is TGTGCCAGCAGCCGACAGGGCGCTAGCACAGATACGCAGTATTTT.

This chain links TRBV7-8 with TRBJ1-3; the match to TRBD1 covers 7 bases. Germline CDR1 reads SGHVS; CDR2 reads FQNEAQ. Trimming took 5 bases from V and 7 from J; bases not matched to a gene: 17. The CDR3 is 17 amino acids. The CDR3: CASSPRIGTAKGNTIYF. For the CDR3, the DNA is TGTGCCAGCAGCCCAAGAATTGGGACAGCCAAGGGGAACACCATATATTTT.

CDR3 amino acids: CASSLVGGEKLFF. The CDR3 DNA reads TGTGCCAGCAGCTTGGTAGGGGGCGAAAAACTGTTTTTT. The chain is built from TRBV5-6 and TRBJ1-4; 7 nucleotides line up with TRBD1. Germline CDR1 SGHDT, CDR2 YYEEEE. CDR3 length: 13 amino acids. Germline trimming cut 0 bases from V and 8 bases from J; bases unmatched to any gene: 1. Full variable domain (missing parts from reference TRBV5-6 and TRBJ1-4): DAGVTQSPTHLIKTRGQQVTLRCSPKSGHDTVSWYQQALGQGPQFIFQYYEEEERQRGNFPDRFSGHQFPNYSSELNVNALLLGDSALYLCASSLVGGEKLFFGSGTQLSVL.

V gene TRBV30 combines with J gene TRBJ1-4; D may be TRBD1 (6 bases). The germline gives CDR1 GTSNPN, CDR2 SVGIG (reference sequence). The CDR3 spans 14 residues. With 0 bases removed from V and 8 bases from J, the gap between germline ends came to 13 bases. The CDR3 bases are TGTGCCTGGAGTGTAGGGGGGGCTGGAGAAAAACTGTTTTTT. Protein: CAWSVGGAGEKLFF.

The chain has TRBV6-1 and TRBJ2-1, with 7 bases aligning to TRBD1. This CDR3 is built from 12 residues. Losses at the gene ends were 6 bases for V and 9 bases for J; bases not matched to a gene: 5. From germline, CDR1 is MNHNS and CDR2 SASEGT. The CDR3 sequence: CASRSTGPEQFF. DNA of the CDR3: TGTGCCAGCAGGTCGACAGGGCCTGAGCAGTTCTTC.

The V call is TRBV7-9, the J call TRBJ2-7, with 7 nucleotides matching TRBD1. CDR3 length: 16 amino acids. With 3 bases clipped from V and 3 bases from J, the junction kept 11 bases outside the gene matches. Germline loops: CDR1 SEHNR, CDR2 FQNEAQ (reference sequence). The CDR3 here is CASSLGRQGRDYEQYV. For the CDR3, the DNA is TGTGCCAGCAGCTTGGGCCGACAGGGCAGAGACTACGAGCAGTACGTC.

This chain links TRBV2 with TRBJ1-1; TRBD1 aligns across 7 bases. The CDR3 totals 14 residues. The trim removed 2 bases at V and 5 bases at J, leaving 5 bases unmatched. Per the germline V gene, CDR1 is SNHLY and CDR2 is FYNNEI. CDR3 in DNA: TGTGCCAGCAGTGAATTTACAGGGGAGACTGAAGCTTTCTTT. It translates to CASSEFTGETEAFF.

The rearrangement links TRBV6-6 to TRBJ2-7; TRBD1 matches at 7 bases. Germline CDR1 reads MNHNY; CDR2 reads SVGAGI (reference sequence). Trimming took 0 bases from V and 2 from J; bases not matched to a gene: 7. The CDR3 length is 16 residues. The CDR3 here is CASSYSTGELPYEQYV. CDR3 in DNA: TGTGCCAGCAGTTACTCAACAGGGGAACTTCCCTACGAGCAGTACGTC.

This chain uses TRBV5-4 with TRBJ1-1; D is perhaps TRBD1 (6 bases). The germline gives CDR1 SGHNT, CDR2 YYREEE (reference sequence). Deletions cut 3 bases from V and 5 bases from J, with 11 bases between. The CDR3 spans 13 residues. The CDR3 nucleotides read TGTGCCAGCAGCTCAGGGGATGGGACTGAAGCTTTCTTT. This gives the protein CASSSGDGTEAFF.

The rearrangement uses TRBV7-3 and TRBJ2-1, with a tentative D call TRBD2 (5 bases). V was clipped by 5 bases and J by 9 bases, with 14 bases between them. The CDR3 is 13 amino acids. CDR1 and CDR2 (germline): SGHTA, FQGTGA. DNA of the CDR3: TGTGCCAGCAGCCCCCGTGGCGGACTTGAGCAGTTCTTC. Protein: CASSPRGGLEQFF.

V and J are TRBV18 and TRBJ1-1; 7 positions agree with TRBD1. The V segment lost 0 bases and the J segment 0 bases; nucleotides outside the gene matches: 4. This CDR3 contains 16 residues. Germline lookup yields CDR1 KGHSH and CDR2 LQKENI. CDR3 sequence: CASSPPGGHMNTEAFF. The CDR3 DNA reads TGTGCCAGCTCACCACCAGGGGGCCATATGAACACTGAAGCTTTCTTT.

The chain couples TRBV27 to TRBJ2-7, with 9 bases aligning to TRBD2. CDR3 length: 15 amino acids. CDR1 and CDR2 from the germline V gene are MNHEY and SMNVEV (reference sequence). After removal of 3 bases from V and 5 bases from J, the junction contained 8 bases not matched to a gene. The chain's CDR3 is CASSLAVAGVNEQYF. For the CDR3, the DNA is TGTGCCAGCAGTTTGGCGGTAGCGGGAGTAAACGAGCAGTACTTC.